The source of this T cell receptor beta chain is a study of tumor-infiltrating lymphocytes in primary liver carcinoma. Production of TCR beta cDNA used 500 ng total RNA together with a constant-region primer. Libraries of TCR beta came from three nested multiplex PCR rounds with slightly modified ARM-PCR. Two initial PCR rounds of around 10 cycles each paired TRBV1-TRBV30 forward primers with a C-beta reverse primer. TCRdb called the multiplex PCR reads again in MiXCR, with one record for every CDR3 protein. The sample holds some 190,000 distinct CDR3 sequences, 60% seen once. This clonotype came up many times. In addition to blood RNA drawn from unsorted whole blood, germline DNA was extracted. Trimming shortened V by 7 bases and J by 4 bases, and 10 bases separated the two germline ends. From germline, CDR1 is SQVTM and CDR2 ANQGSEA. This CDR3 has 11 residues.

This rearrangement joins TRBV29-1 to TRBJ1-1; tentatively, D is TRBD1 (5 bases). The sequence came from a man between 35 and 55 years old with primary liver carcinoma and hepatitis B virus infection. Sequencing used peripheral blood. CDR3: CSGGIGTEAFF. The CDR3 DNA sequence: TGCAGCGGGGGGATTGGCACTGAAGCTTTCTTT.